Listed here are 20 T cell receptor beta chains from one sample, sequenced in a study of cytomegalovirus exposure and HLA in healthy donors. PCR used 60 Vbeta primers and 13 Jbeta primers. Using immunoSEQ multiplex PCR, the repertoire was profiled, and TCRdb retains in-frame clones only, with some absent. The table has around 140,000 clones, 70% seen once. Sequences were obtained from PBMCs. These receptor sequences come from a woman aged 55-69 years in good health and CMV-seropositive.

The rearrangement uses TRBV27 and TRBJ2-7; 9 bases are shared with TRBD2. Germline lookup yields CDR1 MNHEY and CDR2 SMNVEV (reference sequence). The V and J ends lost 5 bases and 2 bases, in that order; junction bases with no gene match: 10. The CDR3 has 16 residues. The CDR3 region has the DNA TGTGCCAGCAGTGGGACTAGCAGATTATTTACCTACGAGCAGTACTTC. This translates into CASSGTSRLFTYEQYF.

This chain links TRBV28 with TRBJ2-1; 13 bases align to TRBD2. V gave up 10 bases and J gave up 7 bases; unmatched junction bases: 13. This CDR3 is 16 amino acids long. In germline, CDR1 is MDHEN, CDR2 SYDVKM. The CDR3 DNA reads TGTGCCATCTCACCCGGGACTAGCGGGGCCCATAATGAGCAGTTCTTC. It translates to CAISPGTSGAHNEQFF.

J is TRBJ2-1 and V is TRBV27, with a possible D match to TRBD2 (6 bases). The CDR3 length is 14 residues. Trimming stripped 6 bases from V and 5 bases from J, with 14 bases between. Germline CDR1 MNHEY, CDR2 SMNVEV (reference sequence). CDR3 region: CASSPLAQNNEQFF. The CDR3 DNA reads as TGTGCCAGCAGCCCCCTAGCGCAAAACAATGAGCAGTTCTTC.

The J gene is TRBJ2-3, the V gene TRBV28; 7 bases match TRBD2. The germline CDR1 and CDR2 sequences are MDHEN and SYDVKM. Trimming took 4 bases from V and 3 from J; bases not matched to a gene: 4. The CDR3 spans 14 residues. The CDR3 DNA reads as TGTGCCAGCAGTTCGGGCGGGAGAACAGATACGCAGTATTTT. Protein sequence: CASSSGGRTDTQYF.

The J gene is TRBJ1-3, the V gene TRBV2; weak D call: TRBD1 (6 bases). This CDR3 is built from 15 residues. Deletions cut 4 bases from V and 4 bases from J, with 14 bases between. Germline V lookup: CDR1 SNHLY, CDR2 FYNNEI. The DNA of the CDR3 is TGTGCCAGCAGTGCTCAGGGGCTGGGGGGAAACACCATATATTTT. It translates to CASSAQGLGGNTIYF.

This clone appeared a few times. The rearrangement uses TRBV14 and TRBJ2-5, with D maybe TRBD2 (5 bases). The CDR3 contains 15 residues. Germline V gene sequence: CDR1 SGHDN, CDR2 FVKESK. V lost 4 bases and J lost 1, with 13 bases in between. The CDR3 nucleotides read TGTGCCAGCAGCCCTCCCGGACGGGGCCAAGAGACCCAGTACTTC. This codes for CASSPPGRGQETQYF.

V usage is TRBV5-6 and J usage is TRBJ1-5, with a weak D call TRBD1 (6 bases). Germline V gene lookup returns CDR1 SGHDT and CDR2 YYEEEE. With 1 base removed from V and 4 bases from J, the gap between germline ends came to 18 bases. This CDR3 is built from 17 residues. CDR3 in amino acids: CASSLYRDLLPNQPQHF. The CDR3 DNA is TGTGCCAGCAGCTTGTACAGGGACCTACTCCCGAATCAGCCCCAGCATTTT.

This clone occurred a few times. The CDR3 nucleotides read TGTGCCACTAGACAGGGGGCAATTGAAAAACTGTTTTTT. It translates to CATRQGAIEKLFF. The chain joins TRBV28 to TRBJ1-4; 10 bases are shared with TRBD1. V was clipped by 10 bases and J by 7 bases; unmatched bases: 6. Germline loops: CDR1 MDHEN, CDR2 SYDVKM. CDR3 length: 13 residues.

The rearrangement uses TRBV29-1 and TRBJ1-2; D might be TRBD1 (6 bases). Germline V CDR1 and CDR2: SQVTM, ANQGSEA. Deletions cut 4 bases from V and 2 bases from J, with 8 bases between. The CDR3 is 12 amino acids. The CDR3 DNA follows: TGCAGCGTTGGCGGACAGAACTATGGCTACACCTTC. Its protein product is CSVGGQNYGYTF.

As DNA, the CDR3 is TGCGCCAGCAGCTATCGACTAGGTGGTAAGACCATAACCAATGAGCAGTTCTTC. Translation gives CASSYRLGGKTITNEQFF. The chain joins TRBV5-1 to TRBJ2-1, with TRBD2 as a possible D gene (6 bases). CDR1 and CDR2 from the germline V gene are SGHRS and YFSETQ. The CDR3 consists of 18 residues. The V end lost 3 bases, the J end lost 6 bases, and 25 bases lay between the germline ends.

This clone has a handful of counts. The chain has TRBV4-2 and TRBJ2-2; 12 bases line up with TRBD2. This CDR3 has 16 residues. J gave up 7 bases and V 1 base, and 4 bases lay outside the gene matches. CDR1 and CDR2 from the germline V gene are LGHNA and YNFKEQ. CDR3 residues: CASSQGLAGVGGELFF. CDR3 sequence (DNA): TGTGCCAGCAGCCAAGGACTAGCGGGAGTGGGCGGGGAGCTGTTTTTT.

In this sample, this clone turned up once. V usage is TRBV9 and J usage is TRBJ2-1, with D perhaps matching TRBD1 (5 bases). The V gene's germline CDR1 is SGDLS and CDR2 YYNGEE. CDR3 size: 18 residues. V lost 0 bases to trimming and J lost 3 bases, with 19 bases between them. As DNA, the CDR3 is TGTGCCAGCAGCGTAGGTCCAGGGTGGGCGGACAACTACAATGAGCAGTTCTTC. Translated: CASSVGPGWADNYNEQFF. Full variable domain (outside the CDR3, taken from reference TRBV9 and TRBJ2-1): DSGVTQTPKHLITATGQRVTLRCSPRSGDLSVYWYQQSLDQGLQFLIQYYNGEERAKGNILERFSAQQFPDLHSELNLSSLELGDSALYFCASSVGPGWADNYNEQFFGPGTRLTVL.

The V gene is TRBV11-2, the J gene TRBJ1-1; D is undetermined. The CDR3 covers 15 residues. Germline lookup yields CDR1 SGHAT and CDR2 FQNNGV. V was trimmed by 1 base and J by 1 base, leaving 10 bases between them. The CDR3, as DNA: TGTGCCAGCAGCTTAGCTCCGGGAGGGAACACTGAAGCTTTCTTT. Residues: CASSLAPGGNTEAFF.

This clone was detected only a few times. The gene calls are TRBV10-3 and TRBJ1-1; D is unresolved. CDR1 is ENHRY and CDR2 is SYGVKD in the germline V gene. V gave up 4 bases and J gave up 4 bases, with 4 bases separating them. The CDR3 length is 11 residues. The CDR3 sequence: CAISVGTEAFF. The CDR3 nucleotides are TGTGCCATCAGTGTCGGCACTGAAGCTTTCTTT.

This clone showed up just a few times. The V call is TRBV10-3, the J call TRBJ1-1; the D is unclear. V lost 2 bases to trimming and J lost 4 bases, with 8 bases between them. Germline CDR1 ENHRY, CDR2 SYGVKD. There are 13 residues in the CDR3. In DNA, the CDR3 is TGTGCCATCAGTGAGGAACAGTTCACTGAAGCTTTCTTT. This gives the protein CAISEEQFTEAFF.

This sequence joins TRBV6-5 and TRBJ2-5, with TRBD2 as a possible D gene (6 bases). Trimming pared 6 bases from V and 2 bases from J, leaving 16 bases between. Germline values: CDR1 MNHEY, CDR2 SVGAGI. This CDR3 is 15 amino acids long. The CDR3 here is CASRRGTVQQETQYF. CDR3 nucleotides: TGTGCCAGCAGGCGCGGGACCGTACAACAAGAGACCCAGTACTTC.

The chain links TRBV5-4 to TRBJ1-2; 9 nucleotides match TRBD1. This CDR3 has 14 amino acids. CDR1 is SGHNT, CDR2 YYREEE, per germline (reference sequence). Trimming took 4 bases from V and 2 from J; bases not matched to a gene: 3. The CDR3: CASSRTGENYGYTF. Here the CDR3 DNA reads TGTGCCAGCAGCCGGACAGGGGAAAACTATGGCTACACCTTC.

This chain uses TRBV27 with TRBJ1-1; weak D call: TRBD1 (5 bases). The CDR3 is 13 amino acids. Germline V gives CDR1 MNHEY, CDR2 SMNVEV (reference sequence). V dropped 5 bases and J dropped 8 bases, with 15 bases sitting between them. The CDR3 sequence: CASSMPGGREAFF. CDR3 bases: TGTGCCAGCAGTATGCCCGGGGGTAGGGAAGCTTTCTTT.

This sequence joins TRBV19 and TRBJ1-4; no reliable D call. Germline CDR1 is LNHDA and CDR2 is SQIVND (reference sequence). The CDR3 contains 12 residues. V was pared by 4 bases and J by 8 bases, with 8 bases between. The CDR3 region is CASSRYTEKLFF. The CDR3 DNA reads TGTGCCAGTAGTAGATACACGGAAAAACTGTTTTTT.

The J gene is TRBJ2-7, the V gene TRBV5-1; perhaps TRBD2 as D (6 bases). The CDR3 sequence is 14 residues long. Germline V gene sequence: CDR1 SGHRS, CDR2 YFSETQ. V was cut by 0 bases and J by 4 bases, with 11 bases left in between. CDR3 sequence reads: CASSLGREIYEQYF. The CDR3 coding sequence is TGCGCCAGCAGCTTGGGTCGGGAGATTTACGAGCAGTACTTC.